Listed below are T cell receptor beta chains from one sample, sequenced in a study of lymphopenia after photon versus proton radiotherapy. Measured with immunoSEQ multiplex PCR; TCRdb has only the in-frame clones, and not every one. The sample has 37,000 or so clones; around 84% are singletons. Material: peripheral blood, obtained from a patient treated with proton-based radiotherapy. All receptors come from a woman aged 70-85 years with pancreatic cancer. Some clones in this sample may be carry-over from other donors' samples. Both conserved end residues are part of each CDR3. A D gene is named only where the DNA matches it firmly. Not all rows give a size; the values are once, few, many and, for expanded clones, a class.

TRBV4-1	once	-	TRBJ1-4	TGCGCCAGCAGCCAAGATTGGGGGTTAGGTGAAAAACTGTTTTTT	CASSQDWGLGEKLFF
TRBV30	-	-	TRBJ1-5	TGTGCCTGGAGAGAGGGGACACTGGGATATAGCAATCAGCCCCAGCATTTT	CAWREGTLGYSNQPQHF
TRBV4-2	once	TRBD1	TRBJ2-7	TGTGCCAGCAGCCAAGCAACGGGGACAGCTTCCACCTACGAGCAGTACTTC	CASSQATGTASTYEQYF
TRBV30	-	-	TRBJ1-2	TGTGCCTGGAGTGTAAGGAGCGTCTATGGCTACACCTTC	CAWSVRSVYGYTF
TRBV7-3	once	TRBD2	TRBJ2-2	TGTGCCAGCAGCTTAATAGCGGGAGGGCCGATCACCGGGGAGCTGTTTTTT	CASSLIAGGPITGELFF
TRBV4-1	-	TRBD1	TRBJ1-5	TGCGCCAGCAGCCAAGGGACAGGGAATCAGCCCCAGCATTTT	CASSQGTGNQPQHF
TRBV10-1	-	-	TRBJ2-7	TGCGCCAGCAGTGAGGTAAAGACTGGCGAGCAGTACTTC	CASSEVKTGEQYF
TRBV6-1	-	-	TRBJ1-1	TGTGCCAGCAGTGAAGTCGCAGGAAACACTGAAGCTTTCTTT	CASSEVAGNTEAFF
TRBV27	-	TRBD2	TRBJ2-7	TGTGCCAGCAGTCGCCGTTATGAGACTAGCACCTACGAGCAGTACTTC	CASSRRYETSTYEQYF
TRBV29-1	-	-	TRBJ1-6	TGCAGCATCCGACAGACTGATAATTCACCCCTCCACTTT	CSIRQTDNSPLHF
TRBV13	-	TRBD1	TRBJ2-7	TGTGCCAGCAGCAGACCGGGACAGGGAAACTACGAGCAGTACTTC	CASSRPGQGNYEQYF
TRBV4-3	-	TRBD1	TRBJ2-3	TGCGCCAGCAGCCAAGATAGTGGACAGGGTTATACGCAGTATTTT	CASSQDSGQGYTQYF
TRBV10-1	once	TRBD2	TRBJ2-1	TGCGCCAGCAGTCCTGGGACTAGCGGAGACAACTACAATGAGCAGTTCTTC	CASSPGTSGDNYNEQFF
TRBV9	-	TRBD2	TRBJ2-1	TGTGCCAGCAGCGTAGCTCTACTAGCGGGAGCCTACAATGAGCAGTTCTTC	CASSVALLAGAYNEQFF
TRBV20-1	-	-	TRBJ2-7	TGCAGTGCGAGGACCACCTACGAGCAGTACTTC	CSARTTYEQYF
TRBV6-1	-	-	TRBJ1-5	TGTGCCAGCAGTGCATTAGATCAGCCCCAGCATTTT	CASSALDQPQHF
TRBV18	-	TRBD1	TRBJ1-2	TGTGCCAGCTCACCTTCCGGGACAGGGGATAACTATGGCTACACCTTC	CASSPSGTGDNYGYTF
TRBV7-6	few	TRBD2	TRBJ2-1	TGTGCCAGCAGCTTAGGGAAAACTAGCGGGAGTATTGAGCAGTTCTTC	CASSLGKTSGSIEQFF
TRBV30	-	TRBD1	TRBJ1-2	TGTGCCTGGAGTGTAGGGGGCCGTGGCTACACCTTC	CAWSVGGRGYTF
TRBV10-3	-	-	TRBJ2-1	TGTGCCATCAGTGAGTCGCGGGGTAGCTCCTACAATGAGCAGTTCTTC	CAISESRGSSYNEQFF
TRBV28	-	TRBD1	TRBJ2-7	TGTGCCAGCAGTCCTCTCCGGGACAGGGGCTACGAGCAGTACTTC	CASSPLRDRGYEQYF
TRBV7-2	once	-	TRBJ2-1	TGTGCCAGCAGCTTAGTAGCGGCAGTCTACAATGAGCAGTTCTTC	CASSLVAAVYNEQFF
TRBV29-1	-	-	TRBJ2-1	TGCAGCGTTCGGAAGGAACTATACAATGAGCAGTTCTTC	CSVRKELYNEQFF
TRBV18	-	-	TRBJ2-7	TGTGCCAGCTCACCAGAGGCAGGGTCCCACGAGCAGTACTTC	CASSPEAGSHEQYF
TRBV30	once	-	TRBJ1-3	TGTGCCTGGAGTCAACCGGACAGCTCTGGAAACACCATATATTTT	CAWSQPDSSGNTIYF
TRBV27	-	-	TRBJ2-7	TGTGCCAGCAGTTTTTTGGGGTACGAGCAGTACTTC	CASSFLGYEQYF
TRBV11-2	-	-	TRBJ1-1	TGTGCCAGCAGCTTAGTTACAGACACTGAAGCTTTCTTT	CASSLVTDTEAFF
TRBV19	-	-	TRBJ2-2	TGTGCCAGTAGTATTAGTCCCGTCTGGACCGGGGAGCTGTTTTTT	CASSISPVWTGELFF
TRBV28	-	-	TRBJ2-5	TGTGCCAGCAATGGGCTAGCGGAGACCCAGTACTTC	CASNGLAETQYF
TRBV7-9	-	TRBD1	TRBJ1-1	TGTGCCAGCAGCTTAGGAGGGGGCTTCATTGAAGCTTTCTTT	CASSLGGGFIEAFF
TRBV6-5	-	TRBD2	TRBJ2-7	TGTGCCAGCAGTTTAGAGGGACTAGCGGGCTACGAGCAGTACTTC	CASSLEGLAGYEQYF
TRBV9	-	-	TRBJ2-7	TGTGCCAGCAGCCTCCTACCGGAGGAGTTATACGAGCAGTACTTC	CASSLLPEELYEQYF
TRBV18	-	-	TRBJ2-2	TGTGCCAGCTCACCGAACCAAATGCCTGCTGGCACCGGGGAGCTGTTTTTT	CASSPNQMPAGTGELFF
TRBV7-9	once	-	TRBJ2-6	TGTGCCAGCAGGTCTGGGGCCAACGTCCTGACTTTC	CASRSGANVLTF